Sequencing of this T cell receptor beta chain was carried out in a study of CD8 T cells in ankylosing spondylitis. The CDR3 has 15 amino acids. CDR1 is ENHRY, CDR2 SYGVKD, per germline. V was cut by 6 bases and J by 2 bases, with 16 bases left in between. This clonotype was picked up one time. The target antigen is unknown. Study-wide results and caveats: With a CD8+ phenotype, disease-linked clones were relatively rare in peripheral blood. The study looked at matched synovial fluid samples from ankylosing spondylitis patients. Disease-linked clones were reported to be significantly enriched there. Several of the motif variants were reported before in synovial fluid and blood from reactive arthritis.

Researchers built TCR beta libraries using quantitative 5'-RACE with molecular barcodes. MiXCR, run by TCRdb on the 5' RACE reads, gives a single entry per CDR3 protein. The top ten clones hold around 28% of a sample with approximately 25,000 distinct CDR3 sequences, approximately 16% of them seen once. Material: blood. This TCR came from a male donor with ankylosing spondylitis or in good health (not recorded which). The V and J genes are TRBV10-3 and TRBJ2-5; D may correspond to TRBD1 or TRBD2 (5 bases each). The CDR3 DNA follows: TGTGCCATCAGGAGAGGTGGGGACGGTCAAGAGACCCAGTACTTC. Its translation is CAIRRGGDGQETQYF.